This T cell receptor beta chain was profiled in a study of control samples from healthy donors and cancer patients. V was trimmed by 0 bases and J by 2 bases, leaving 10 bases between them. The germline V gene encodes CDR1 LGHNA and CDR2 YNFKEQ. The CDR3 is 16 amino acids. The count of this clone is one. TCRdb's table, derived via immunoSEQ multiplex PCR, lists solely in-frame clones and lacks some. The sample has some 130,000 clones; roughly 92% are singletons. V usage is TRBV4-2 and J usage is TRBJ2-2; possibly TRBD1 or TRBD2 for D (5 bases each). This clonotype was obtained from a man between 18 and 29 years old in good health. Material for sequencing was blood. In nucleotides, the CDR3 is TGTGCCAGCAGCCAAGAGGGGGAATTAAACACCGGGGAGCTGTTTTTT. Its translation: CASSQEGELNTGELFF.